Below are 9 T cell receptor beta chains sequenced from a single sample in a study of OX40 agonist ivuxolimab in advanced cancers. The repertoire was sequenced with immunoSEQ multiplex PCR; TCRdb's copy has only in-frame clones and lacks some. The table includes about 63,000 clones, roughly nine tenths detected once. The sequences come from CD4+ or CD8+ T cells sorted from blood, collected in a trial of the OX40 agonist ivuxolimab. The receptors were gathered from an adult with an advanced solid tumor such as melanoma, head and neck, liver or kidney cancer.

This clone was observed a single time. CDR3 nucleotide sequence: TGTGCCAGCAGCGACAGGGGGGAGACCCAGTACTTC. Translated: CASSDRGETQYF. The rearrangement uses TRBV6-7 and TRBJ2-5; TRBD1 matches 9 bases. TRBV6-7 is labeled an ORF, and its function is uncertain. The CDR3 runs to 12 residues. Trimming at V came to 6 bases and at J to 5 bases, leaving 1 base not matched to a gene.

This chain uses TRBV10-2 with TRBJ2-5, with 9 positions matching TRBD2. Trimming took 2 bases from V and 3 from J; bases not matched to a gene: 4. The CDR3 runs 15 residues. Germline CDR1 and CDR2: WSHSY and SAAADI. CDR3: CASSERRGGKETQYF. For the CDR3, the DNA is TGCGCCAGCAGTGAGAGGCGGGGGGGTAAAGAGACCCAGTACTTC.

The chain employs TRBV2 and TRBJ2-2; 8 bases map to TRBD1. The CDR3 length is 13 residues. Looked up from germline, CDR1 is SNHLY and CDR2 is FYNNEI. V lost 5 bases, J lost 11 bases, and 7 bases stayed unmatched. CDR3 nucleotides: TGTGCCAGCAGTCGGACAGGGTCGAGCGAGCTGTTTTTT. It codes for CASSRTGSSELFF.

J is TRBJ2-7 and V is TRBV7-9; D gene unclear. Germline-derived CDR1 and CDR2 are SEHNR and FQNEAQ (reference sequence). Between the trimmed V and J ends, which lost 1 base and 0 bases, there was a span of 16 bases. This CDR3 is 17 amino acids long. The CDR3 DNA reads TGTGCCAGCAGCTTAGTAGTCCTTTATCGTGGCTCCTACGAGCAGTACTTC. It translates to CASSLVVLYRGSYEQYF.

The J gene is TRBJ2-3, the V gene TRBV6-5; D ambiguous. Trimming took off 4 bases at V and 2 bases at J, with 13 bases between the two ends. The CDR3 length is 15 residues. The germline V gene encodes CDR1 MNHEY and CDR2 SVGAGI. Written as DNA, the CDR3 is TGTGCCAGCAGTTCCCCTACAGAAAACACAGATACGCAGTATTTT. Protein product: CASSSPTENTDTQYF.

The chain has TRBV5-4 and TRBJ1-4; possibly TRBD1 for D (5 bases). CDR1 SGHNT and CDR2 YYREEE come from the germline V gene (reference sequence). The CDR3 spans 13 residues. Trimming shortened V by 0 bases and J by 16 bases, and 16 bases separated the two germline ends. The CDR3 region is CASSLGFRGPKFF. The CDR3 DNA reads TGTGCCAGCAGCTTGGGATTTCGGGGCCCTAAGTTTTTT.

This chain links TRBV2 with TRBJ2-7, with a possible D match to TRBD2 (5 bases). V lost 4 bases, J lost 6 bases, and 13 bases lay in between. Germline V gives CDR1 SNHLY, CDR2 FYNNEI. CDR3 length equals 13 residues. CDR3 loop: CASSVAYGPEQYF. The CDR3 DNA follows: TGTGCCAGCAGTGTAGCGTATGGCCCCGAGCAGTACTTC.

V and J are TRBV11-1 and TRBJ1-2; 7 positions agree with TRBD1. This CDR3 has 12 amino acids. V shed 6 bases and J 4 bases; nucleotides not matched to a gene: 2. Germline loops: CDR1 SGHAT, CDR2 FQDESV (reference sequence). The CDR3 here is CASSWDSYGYTF. In DNA, the CDR3 is TGTGCCAGCAGTTGGGACAGCTATGGCTACACCTTC. Supplemented by reference TRBV11-1 and TRBJ1-2, the full variable domain reads EAEVAQSPRYKITEKSQAVAFWCDPISGHATLYWYRQILGQGPELLVQFQDESVVDDSQLPKDRFSAERLKGVDSTLKIQPAELGDSAMYLCASSWDSYGYTFGSGTRLTVV.

This chain joins TRBV2 and TRBJ2-3; D is possibly TRBD2 (6 bases). Trimming shortened V by 9 bases and J by 1 base, and 14 bases separated the two germline ends. CDR1 is SNHLY and CDR2 is FYNNEI in the germline V gene. This CDR3 has 14 residues. DNA of the CDR3: TGTGCCAGTAGGAGGGGACTTGGCACAGATACGCAGTATTTT. Its protein is CASRRGLGTDTQYF.